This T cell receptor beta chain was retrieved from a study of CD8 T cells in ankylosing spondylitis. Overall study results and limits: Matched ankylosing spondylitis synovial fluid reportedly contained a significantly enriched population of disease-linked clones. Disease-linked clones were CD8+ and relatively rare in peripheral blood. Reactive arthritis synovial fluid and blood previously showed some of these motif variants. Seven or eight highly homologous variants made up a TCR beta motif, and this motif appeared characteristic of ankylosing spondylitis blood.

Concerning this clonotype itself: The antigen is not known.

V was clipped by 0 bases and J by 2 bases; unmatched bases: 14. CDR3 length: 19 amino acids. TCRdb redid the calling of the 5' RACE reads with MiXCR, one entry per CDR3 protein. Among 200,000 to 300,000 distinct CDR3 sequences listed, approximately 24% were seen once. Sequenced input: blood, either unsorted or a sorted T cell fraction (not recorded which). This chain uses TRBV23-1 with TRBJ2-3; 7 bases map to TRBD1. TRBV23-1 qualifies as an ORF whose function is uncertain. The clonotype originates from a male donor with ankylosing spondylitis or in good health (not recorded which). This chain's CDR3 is CASSQSCTGATTYTDTQYF. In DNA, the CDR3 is TGCGCCAGCAGTCAATCGTGCACAGGGGCCACCACATACACAGATACGCAGTATTTT.